The 11 T cell receptor beta chains below were found in one sample sequenced in a study of T-cell reconstitution after alpha-beta-depleted transplantation in children. Preparing the TCRbeta library involved the use of unique molecular identifiers. TCRdb ran MiXCR on the PCR reads and lists one entry per CDR3 protein. The sample lists 4,000 to 6,000 distinct CDR3 sequences, approximately 25% seen once, with approximately 35% in the top ten. This material consisted of PBMCs, mostly from graft donor cells, taken 60 days after TCRalphabeta/CD19-depleted stem cell transplant. The receptors were gathered from a male patient aged 2 to 9 who had a stem cell transplant for acute lymphoblastic leukemia, so the T cells may come from the graft donor.

In its sample, this clonotype is medium-sized (0.01 to 0.1%). The chain employs TRBV11-2 and TRBJ2-1; 8 bases match TRBD1. CDR1 is SGHAT and CDR2 is FQNNGV in the germline V gene. V gave up 3 bases and J gave up 8 bases; unmatched junction bases: 15. This CDR3 region has 17 residues. CDR3 nucleotides: TGTGCCAGCAGCTTCTTCACAGGGGGTGATAGCTTAGATGAGCAGTTCTTC. Residues: CASSFFTGGDSLDEQFF.

This clonotype was detected ten times or more. This rearrangement joins TRBV7-9 to TRBJ1-1; TRBD1 aligns across 10 bases. Germline V gene sequence: CDR1 SEHNR, CDR2 FQNEAQ (reference sequence). The junction had 4 bases not matched to a gene; V was cut back by 5 bases and J by 4 bases. The CDR3 spans 14 residues. This CDR3 is CASSDRTGGTEAFF. The CDR3 DNA follows: TGTGCCAGCAGCGATCGGACAGGGGGCACTGAAGCTTTCTTT.

This clonotype was found many times. The gene calls are TRBV7-9 and TRBJ1-5; tentatively, D is TRBD1 (5 bases). V lost 3 bases to trimming and J lost 7 bases, with 10 bases between them. This CDR3 has 13 amino acids. Germline CDR1 SEHNR, CDR2 FQNEAQ (reference sequence). CDR3 loop: CASSFRDYQPQHF. CDR3 sequence (DNA): TGTGCCAGCAGCTTCAGGGATTACCAGCCCCAGCATTTT.

This clonotype has a count of ten or more. The chain uses TRBV7-9 and TRBJ2-1, with D possibly being TRBD2 (6 bases). Trimming removed 2 bases from V and 4 bases from J, with 15 bases in between. Germline CDR1 is SEHNR and CDR2 is FQNEAQ (reference sequence). This CDR3 contains 16 residues. The CDR3 sequence: CASSLMRLASYNEQFF. DNA of the CDR3: TGTGCCAGCAGCTTAATGCGTCTAGCGAGTTACAATGAGCAGTTCTTC.

This sequence joins TRBV12-3 or TRBV12-4 and TRBJ1-2; no reliable D call. The CDR3 has 13 residues. V lost 5 bases and J lost 4, with 11 bases in between. CDR3 sequence (DNA): TGTGCCAGCAGTGTAGGAGGGATCTATGGCTACACCTTC. This gives the protein CASSVGGIYGYTF.

This clonotype was detected ten times or more. This chain links TRBV7-9 with TRBJ2-4, with TRBD1 identical over 9 bases. Germline V gene lookup returns CDR1 SEHNR and CDR2 FQNEAQ (reference sequence). With V trimmed by 0 bases and J by 2 bases, 5 bases remained unmatched. The CDR3 runs to 17 residues. CDR3 residues: CASSLAGQGRSKNIQYF. In DNA form, the CDR3 reads TGTGCCAGCAGCTTAGCGGGACAGGGTAGGTCCAAAAACATTCAGTACTTC.

This clonotype was observed many times. V and J are TRBV20-1 and TRBJ2-7, with D perhaps TRBD1 (6 bases). The germline V and J ends were trimmed by 6 bases and 0 bases, with 9 bases remaining between them. Looked up from germline, CDR1 is DFQATT and CDR2 is SNEGSKA (reference sequence). The CDR3 spans 12 residues. The CDR3, as DNA: TGCAGTGCCCGGGACAACTCCTACGAGCAGTACTTC. Translated, it gives CSARDNSYEQYF.

This clonotype was counted at least ten times. The CDR3 is CASSLTGGYPTQYF. The CDR3, as DNA: TGCGCCAGCAGCTTAACGGGAGGTTACCCTACGCAGTATTTT. The gene calls are TRBV5-1 and TRBJ2-3, with 7 bases matching TRBD2. V lost 2 bases, J lost 8 bases, and 8 bases stayed unmatched. Germline V lookup: CDR1 SGHRS, CDR2 YFSETQ. This CDR3 is built from 14 residues. Full variable domain (remainder filled in from reference TRBV5-1 and TRBJ2-3): KAGVTQTPRYLIKTRGQQVTLSCSPISGHRSVSWYQQTPGQGLQFLFEYFSETQRNKGNFPGRFSGRQFSNSRSEMNVSTLELGDSALYLCASSLTGGYPTQYFGPGTRLTVL.

For this clonotype: The DNA is omitted, as the CDR3 cannot be located on it reliably, and the CDR3 follows TCRdb's listing. The chain joins TRBV27 to TRBJ2-7; the table's D call of TRBD2 was not tested on the DNA. The length of the CDR3 is 16 amino acids, counting both ends. From germline, CDR1 is MNHEY and CDR2 SMNVEV (reference sequence). The CDR3: CASSSSKEGNLYEQYF.

Relative to its sample, this clonotype is medium-sized (0.01 to 0.1%). The chain links TRBV7-9 to TRBJ1-2; no firm D call. Germline V gene data show CDR1 as SEHNR and CDR2 as FQNEAQ (reference sequence). There are 14 residues in the CDR3. V gave up 5 bases and J gave up 2 bases, with 12 bases separating them. DNA of the CDR3: TGTGCCAGCAGCGCAAGATGGGGAAACTATGGCTACACCTTC. Translating it yields CASSARWGNYGYTF.

This clonotype showed up many times. A much larger clonotype is one base distant, so this may be a read error. The V call is TRBV5-1, the J call TRBJ2-4; 7 bases line up with TRBD1. Germline V gene lookup returns CDR1 SGHRS and CDR2 YFSETQ. This CDR3 has 16 amino acids. CDR3 bases: TGCGCCAACAGCAGGACAGGTGAACTAGCCAAAAACATTCAGTACTTC. Translating it yields CANSRTGELAKNIQYF. Complete variable domain (other parts from reference TRBV5-1 and TRBJ2-4): KAGVTQTPRYLIKTRGQQVTLSCSPISGHRSVSWYQQTPGQGLQFLFEYFSETQRNKGNFPGRFSGRQFSNSRSEMNVSTLELGDSALYLCANSRTGELAKNIQYFGAGTRLSVL.